There are a few counts of the clone carrying this T cell receptor beta chain. The primer mix had 60 Vbeta and 13 Jbeta primers. The table came from immunoSEQ multiplex PCR; TCRdb's copy has only in-frame clones and leaves some out. The sample lists around 110,000 clones; just over 70% were seen once. From germline, CDR1 is SGHRS and CDR2 YFSETQ. The CDR3 covers 14 residues. V was shortened by 2 bases and J by 7 bases, with 16 bases between the two germline ends. This sample is drawn from a study of cytomegalovirus exposure and HLA in healthy donors. The chain combines TRBV5-1 with TRBJ2-7, with D perhaps matching TRBD1 (6 bases). This sequence originates from a boy aged 10-17 years in good health and CMV-seronegative. The sample taken for sequencing was PBMCs. The CDR3: CASSLGAGVEEQYF. CDR3 bases: TGCGCCAGCAGCTTAGGTGCAGGGGTGGAGGAGCAGTACTTC.